The 19 T cell receptor beta chains below come from one sample, sequenced in a study of blood T cell repertoires in COVID-19. The protocol was immunoSEQ multiplex PCR, while the TCRdb copy is restricted to in-frame clones and leaves out a portion. The table has 300,000 to 450,000 clones, around 87% seen once. Sequencing used peripheral blood. The receptor set was obtained from a woman aged 60-70 years with COVID-19, enrolled during active disease.

Only a few counts were recorded for this clone. This chain uses TRBV10-3 with TRBJ1-5, with D possibly TRBD1 on 5 matching bases. Trimming left V 10 bases short and J 1 base short, with 17 bases between. The CDR3 length is 15 residues. Germline CDR1 is ENHRY and CDR2 is SYGVKD. CDR3 DNA sequence: TGTGCCACCAGAAGGGGCCCAGAGAGCAATCAGCCCCAGCATTTT. This codes for CATRRGPESNQPQHF.

The chain is built from TRBV10-2 and TRBJ1-6; D is undetermined. Germline assignment: CDR1 WSHSY and CDR2 SAAADI. V was clipped by 6 bases and J by 2 bases, with 17 bases between them. The CDR3 runs to 17 residues. The CDR3 spells CASRRSGELPYNSPLHF. The DNA of the CDR3 is TGCGCCAGCAGACGGAGCGGGGAGCTCCCCTATAATTCACCCCTCCACTTT.

This clone was counted only a few times. The genes are TRBV18 and TRBJ1-6; the match to TRBD1 covers 8 bases. CDR3 length: 15 residues. CDR1 and CDR2 from the germline V gene are KGHSH and LQKENI. V lost 0 bases to trimming and J lost 6 bases; unmatched junction nucleotides: 1. CDR3: CASSPPQGANSPLHF. DNA for the CDR3: TGTGCCAGCTCACCACCGCAGGGGGCTAATTCACCCCTCCACTTT. Drawing the rest from reference TRBV18 and TRBJ1-6, the complete variable domain is NAGVMQNPRHLVRRRGQEARLRCSPMKGHSHVYWYRQLPEEGLKFMVYLQKENIIDESGMPKERFSAEFPKEGPSILRIQQVVRGDSAAYFCASSPPQGANSPLHFGNGTRLTVT.

V is TRBV5-1 and J is TRBJ2-5, with a weak D call TRBD2 (6 bases). Germline values: CDR1 SGHRS, CDR2 YFSETQ. Trimming took off 5 bases at V and 5 bases at J, with 22 bases between the two ends. CDR3 length: 16 residues. CDR3 DNA: TGCGCCAGCAGTTTCCCCCGGGGGACTGGGGGTGAGACCCAGTACTTC. This encodes CASSFPRGTGGETQYF.

For the CDR3, the DNA is TGTGCCAGCTTGAGGACGGGAAATTCACCCCTCCACTTT. Amino acid sequence: CASLRTGNSPLHF. The J gene is TRBJ1-6, the V gene TRBV6-5; no definite D call. V lost 8 bases and J lost 7, with 12 bases in between. This CDR3 is built from 13 residues. The germline V gene has CDR1 MNHEY and CDR2 SVGAGI.

J is TRBJ1-2 and V is TRBV7-9; unclear D gene. Trimming took 7 bases from V and 4 from J, leaving 13 bases between them. Germline lookup yields CDR1 SEHNR and CDR2 FQNEAQ (reference sequence). The CDR3 is 13 residues long. CDR3 residues: CASNPTEVYGYTF. The CDR3 nucleotides are TGTGCCAGCAACCCCACGGAGGTCTATGGCTACACCTTC.

This CDR3 reads CASSLEGRGRADYGYTF. The CDR3 nucleotides read TGTGCCAGCAGCTTAGAGGGTAGAGGCAGGGCCGACTATGGCTACACCTTC. The chain joins TRBV7-9 to TRBJ1-2; possible D gene TRBD1, 5 bases. This CDR3 is built from 17 residues. The germline gives CDR1 SEHNR, CDR2 FQNEAQ (reference sequence). V was pared by 1 base and J by 3 bases, with 18 bases between.

This chain links TRBV3-1 (or the pseudogene TRBV3-2) with TRBJ1-1; weak D call: TRBD1 (5 bases). Trimming left V 6 bases short and J 3 bases short, with 14 bases between. The CDR3 extends over 14 amino acids. Germline CDR1 is LGHDT and CDR2 is YNNKEL (reference sequence). The CDR3 spells CASSYVIQDTEAFF. The CDR3 DNA sequence: TGTGCCAGCAGTTACGTAATACAGGACACTGAAGCTTTCTTT.

V gene TRBV19 combines with J gene TRBJ2-3, with TRBD2 matching over 12 bases. There are 17 residues in the CDR3. The trim removed 3 bases at V and 0 bases at J, leaving 4 bases unmatched. In germline, CDR1 is LNHDA, CDR2 SQIVND (reference sequence). CDR3 in amino acids: CASSMPGLAGSTDTQYF. CDR3 nucleotides: TGTGCCAGTAGTATGCCCGGACTAGCGGGGAGCACAGATACGCAGTATTTT.

The rearrangement links TRBV19 to TRBJ2-1, with TRBD2 identical over 9 bases. Looked up from germline, CDR1 is LNHDA and CDR2 is SQIVND (reference sequence). The ends lost 6 bases at V and 10 bases at J; junction bases unmatched: 16. The CDR3 spans 16 residues. As DNA, the CDR3 is TGTGCCAGTAGAGTTGCCGGGACTAGCTCTTACGGGGAGCAGTTCTTC. Translating it yields CASRVAGTSSYGEQFF.

The chain recombines TRBV19 with TRBJ1-6; a weak D match, TRBD1 (6 bases). Germline CDR1 and CDR2: LNHDA and SQIVND (reference sequence). The CDR3 consists of 14 residues. V lost 4 bases and J 5 bases, leaving 9 bases between the germline ends. CDR3 sequence reads: CASSTGADNSPLHF. The CDR3 nucleotides are TGTGCCAGTAGTACAGGGGCGGATAATTCACCCCTCCACTTT.

This chain joins TRBV19 and TRBJ1-5; the D is unclear. The CDR3 loop spans 15 amino acids. The germline V gene has CDR1 LNHDA and CDR2 SQIVND (reference sequence). Trimming took off 7 bases at V and 2 bases at J, with 15 bases between the two ends. The CDR3 is CASTPTGRGNQPQHF. The CDR3 DNA follows: TGTGCCAGTACCCCCACGGGGAGGGGCAATCAGCCCCAGCATTTT. Together with reference TRBV19 and TRBJ1-5, the CDR3 gives the full variable domain: DGGITQSPKYLFRKEGQNVTLSCEQNLNHDAMYWYRQDPGQGLRLIYYSQIVNDFQKGDIAEGYSVSREKKESFPLTVTSAQKNPTAFYLCASTPTGRGNQPQHFGDGTRLSIL.

This chain links TRBV5-6 with TRBJ1-1; D gene uncertain. Germline V gene sequence: CDR1 SGHDT, CDR2 YYEEEE. The CDR3 totals 14 residues. V dropped 4 bases and J dropped 0 bases, with 10 bases sitting between them. CDR3 in DNA: TGTGCCAGCAGCCCCCTCACAGTGAACACTGAAGCTTTCTTT. It encodes CASSPLTVNTEAFF.

This chain joins TRBV5-3 and TRBJ2-5, with D perhaps matching TRBD2 (6 bases). TRBV5-3 is annotated as an ORF whose role is uncertain. CDR3 length: 21 residues. V lost 4 bases to trimming and J lost 5 bases, with 36 bases between them. The CDR3 sequence is CARSKCEQGSREVLQKETQYF. CDR3 bases: TGTGCCAGAAGCAAATGCGAGCAGGGAAGTAGGGAGGTCCTTCAAAAGGAGACCCAGTACTTC.

The chain employs TRBV28 and TRBJ1-5; 7 bases line up with TRBD1. Germline CDR1 and CDR2: MDHEN and SYDVKM. Losses at the gene ends were 5 bases for V and 4 bases for J; bases not matched to a gene: 8. The CDR3 runs 15 residues. DNA for the CDR3: TGTGCCAGCAGTCTTCCGGGACAGCCTAATCAGCCCCAGCATTTT. It is translated as CASSLPGQPNQPQHF.

The chain recombines TRBV5-1 with TRBJ2-1; D remains ambiguous. Trimming took off 5 bases at V and 3 bases at J, with 9 bases between the two ends. Germline V lookup: CDR1 SGHRS, CDR2 YFSETQ. The CDR3 length is 13 residues. CDR3 nucleotide sequence: TGCGCCAGCAGTTCTGACTTCTACAATGAGCAGTTCTTC. Its translation: CASSSDFYNEQFF.

V gene TRBV5-4 combines with J gene TRBJ1-5; D possibly corresponds to TRBD1 (6 bases). V was pared by 4 bases and J by 2 bases, with 19 bases between. This CDR3 spans 17 amino acids. CDR1 and CDR2 from the germline V gene are SGHNT and YYREEE (reference sequence). CDR3 DNA sequence: TGTGCCAGCAGCAGGGGGGGAGTCAGGGGCGGCAATCAGCCCCAGCATTTT. Protein: CASSRGGVRGGNQPQHF. The full variable domain, rest sourced from reference TRBV5-4 and TRBJ1-5, is ETGVTQSPTHLIKTRGQQVTLRCSSQSGHNTVSWYQQALGQGPQFIFQYYREEENGRGNFPPRFSGLQFPNYSSELNVNALELDDSALYLCASSRGGVRGGNQPQHFGDGTRLSIL.

CDR3 in DNA: TGTGCCAGCAGCCAAGTTACTAGCGGGGGGACAGATACGCAGTATTTT. Its protein product is CASSQVTSGGTDTQYF. The chain carries TRBV3-1 (or the pseudogene TRBV3-2) and TRBJ2-3, with TRBD2 matching over 12 bases. Unmatched junction bases numbered 2, after V lost 1 base and J lost 3 bases. Germline CDR1 reads LGHDT; CDR2 reads YNNKEL (reference sequence). CDR3 length equals 16 residues.

The CDR3 nucleotides read TGTGCCAGCAGTTCCCAACTAGGTTACGAGCAGTACTTC. This codes for CASSSQLGYEQYF. The genes are TRBV12-3 or TRBV12-4 and TRBJ2-7; a possible D gene is TRBD2 (5 bases). The CDR3 runs to 13 residues. V was clipped by 4 bases and J by 4 bases, with 11 bases between them.